This entry is about one T cell receptor beta chain. The data are from a study of control samples from healthy donors and cancer patients. The germline CDR1 and CDR2 sequences are SGHRS and YFSETQ. J lost 4 bases, V lost 2 bases, and 12 bases had no gene match. CDR3 length: 18 residues. Repertoires were generated with immunoSEQ multiplex PCR, while TCRdb's copy carries only in-frame clones and drops some. The table lists more than 100,000 clones, roughly 91% of them singletons. The rearrangement joins TRBV5-1 to TRBJ1-4; 9 bases are a match to TRBD1. The sequencing sample was made of PBMCs. The source of this sequence is a man aged 50-59 years with head and neck cancer. CDR3 residues: CASSFLPGQGIGNEKLFF. The CDR3 DNA reads as TGCGCCAGCAGCTTCTTGCCGGGACAGGGAATAGGTAATGAAAAACTGTTTTTT.